This T cell receptor (beta chain) comes out of a study of blood T cell repertoires in COVID-19. Study-level information: There were acute and convalescent COVID-19 samples, and they came from the United States, Italy and Spain.

Germline lookup yields CDR1 MNHEY and CDR2 SVGEGT. Trimming removed 2 bases from V and 7 bases from J; junction bases left unmatched: 12. The CDR3 loop spans 18 amino acids. Patients of the Seattle cohort, enrolled during active infection, were followed longitudinally. The method was immunoSEQ multiplex PCR; TCRdb's version includes in-frame clones alone and lacks a portion of them. This table holds roughly 320,000 clones, about 87% found once. The TCR was taken from a woman between 45 and 60 years old with COVID-19, enrolled during active disease. Sequenced sample: peripheral blood. The chain carries TRBV6-2 or TRBV6-3 and TRBJ2-2; 11 nucleotides line up with TRBD2. The CDR3 spells CASSYRLAGIPGGGELFF. The CDR3 DNA follows: TGTGCCAGCAGTTACCGACTAGCGGGGATTCCGGGCGGCGGGGAGCTGTTTTTT.